The 13 T cell receptor beta chains given below trace back to one sample, sequenced in a study of immune evolution from preneoplasia to lung adenocarcinoma. TCRdb's copy holds only in-frame clones and misses some; the assay was immunoSEQ multiplex PCR. The data show more than 5,000 clones, 80% to 90% seen once. Sample: FFPE invasive lung adenocarcinoma tissue. The receptors were sampled from a person aged 45 to 59 with lung adenocarcinoma.

The rearrangement joins TRBV9 to TRBJ2-1, with D perhaps matching TRBD2 (7 bases). With 0 bases removed from V and 4 bases from J, the gap between germline ends came to 14 bases. Germline V gene data show CDR1 as SGDLS and CDR2 as YYNGEE. The CDR3 is 16 amino acids. The CDR3 sequence: CASSVEGGAIYNEQFF. The CDR3 DNA reads TGTGCCAGCAGCGTAGAGGGGGGGGCGATATACAATGAGCAGTTCTTC. Variable domain in full (rest from reference TRBV9 and TRBJ2-1): DSGVTQTPKHLITATGQRVTLRCSPRSGDLSVYWYQQSLDQGLQFLIQYYNGEERAKGNILERFSAQQFPDLHSELNLSSLELGDSALYFCASSVEGGAIYNEQFFGPGTRLTVL.

The chain combines TRBV19 with TRBJ2-2; tentatively, D is TRBD2 (6 bases). Germline CDR1 is LNHDA and CDR2 is SQIVND (reference sequence). With 10 bases removed from V and 4 bases from J, the gap between germline ends came to 16 bases. The CDR3 is 14 amino acids. In DNA form, the CDR3 reads TGTGCCACCCGACGAGGGGACTTCACCGGGGAGCTGTTTTTT. This encodes CATRRGDFTGELFF.

CDR3 in amino acids: CASSRTSAYNEQFF. The CDR3 DNA is TGTGCCAGCAGCCGGACTAGCGCCTACAATGAGCAGTTCTTC. The V call is TRBV14, the J call TRBJ2-1, with 9 bases fitting TRBD2. This CDR3 is built from 14 residues. The ends lost 4 bases at V and 2 bases at J; junction bases unmatched: 0. Germline V gene sequence: CDR1 SGHDN, CDR2 FVKESK.

This clone has just one count. This chain links TRBV19 with TRBJ1-1; tentative D call: TRBD1 (5 bases). Per germline, CDR1 LNHDA and CDR2 SQIVND (reference sequence). The V end was cut by 6 bases, the J end by 0 bases, with 17 bases between. The CDR3 consists of 16 residues. CDR3 sequence (DNA): TGTGCCAGTAGACCCCCAAGACAGTCCATGAACACTGAAGCTTTCTTT. Protein: CASRPPRQSMNTEAFF.

The chain combines TRBV6-5 with TRBJ2-3, with 9 nucleotides matching TRBD2. Germline lookup yields CDR1 MNHEY and CDR2 SVGAGI. Trimming cost V 5 bases and J 4 bases; bases outside gene matches: 7. CDR3 length: 15 residues. The CDR3 sequence: CASSRTSAWPDTQYF. Here the CDR3 DNA reads TGTGCCAGCAGTCGGACTAGCGCATGGCCAGATACGCAGTATTTT.

This chain connects TRBV2 to TRBJ1-5; the D is unclear. The CDR3 has 15 amino acids. CDR1 and CDR2 from the germline V gene are SNHLY and FYNNEI. Trimming removed 1 base at V and 0 bases at J, with 7 bases between. The CDR3 spells CASSEGYLSNQPQHF. The CDR3 bases are TGTGCCAGCAGTGAAGGCTATCTTAGCAATCAGCCCCAGCATTTT.

The V and J genes are TRBV28 and TRBJ1-1; possibly TRBD1 for D (6 bases). From germline, CDR1 is MDHEN and CDR2 SYDVKM. The CDR3 is 16 amino acids. V lost 4 bases and J lost 4, with 19 bases in between. The CDR3 reads CASSSQPTGRGTEAFF. The CDR3 nucleotides read TGTGCCAGCAGTTCCCAACCGACAGGTAGAGGCACTGAAGCTTTCTTT.

The gene calls are TRBV15 and TRBJ2-7; TRBD2 agrees at 11 bases. In germline, CDR1 is LNHNV, CDR2 YYDKDF (reference sequence). Trimming at V came to 5 bases and at J to 5 bases, leaving 11 bases not matched to a gene. This CDR3 is 16 amino acids long. The CDR3 sequence is CATSEPTSGSGDEQYF. CDR3 in DNA: TGTGCCACCAGCGAACCTACTAGCGGGAGTGGCGACGAGCAGTACTTC.

The rearrangement joins TRBV7-9 to TRBJ2-3; TRBD2 agrees at 8 bases. Per germline, CDR1 SEHNR and CDR2 FQNEAQ (reference sequence). The CDR3 extends over 15 amino acids. V was pared by 3 bases and J by 4 bases, with 6 bases of the junction left unmatched. The CDR3 protein is CASSLSGSRADTQYF. DNA of the CDR3: TGTGCCAGCAGCTTGAGCGGGAGTAGGGCAGATACGCAGTATTTT.

The chain uses TRBV27 and TRBJ1-3; D perhaps matches TRBD1 (5 bases). This CDR3 has 16 amino acids. Germline V gene lookup returns CDR1 MNHEY and CDR2 SMNVEV (reference sequence). V was clipped by 5 bases and J by 4 bases, with 18 bases between them. The CDR3 loop reads CASSPTRQPSGNTIYF. The CDR3 DNA follows: TGTGCCAGCAGTCCTACCCGACAGCCCTCCGGAAACACCATATATTTT.

The chain joins TRBV19 to TRBJ2-7; perhaps TRBD1 as D (5 bases). From germline, CDR1 is LNHDA and CDR2 SQIVND (reference sequence). Trimming took 5 bases from V and 0 from J, leaving 11 bases between them. The CDR3 covers 14 residues. CDR3 sequence: CASSVQGRSYEQYF. The CDR3 DNA reads TGTGCCAGTAGTGTCCAGGGCCGCTCCTACGAGCAGTACTTC.

This clone is a singleton in its sample. The chain combines TRBV5-1 with TRBJ2-3; 9 nucleotides line up with TRBD2. The germline V gene has CDR1 SGHRS and CDR2 YFSETQ. Trimming took 4 bases from V and 0 from J; bases not matched to a gene: 9. CDR3 length: 17 amino acids. The CDR3 loop is CASSPPGLAASTDTQYF. CDR3 in DNA: TGCGCCAGCAGCCCACCGGGACTAGCAGCTAGCACAGATACGCAGTATTTT.

The chain recombines TRBV5-1 with TRBJ2-1; 9 bases agree with TRBD2. Germline lookup yields CDR1 SGHRS and CDR2 YFSETQ. CDR3 size: 14 residues. V lost 6 bases and J lost 0; bases outside the gene matches: 1. In DNA form, the CDR3 reads TGCGCCAGCAAGCGGGAGGTCTCCTACAATGAGCAGTTCTTC. Translated: CASKREVSYNEQFF.